The T cell receptor beta chain described here comes from a study of blood T cell repertoires in COVID-19. Study context: From T cells, B-cell-depleted T cells, or PBMCs came the material, which was cDNA or gDNA.

Some clones are missing from TCRdb's copy, which holds only in-frame ones; the method was immunoSEQ multiplex PCR. The sample includes about 63,000 clones, over 70% of them seen just once. Trimming cost V 1 base and J 3 bases; bases outside gene matches: 4. The CDR3 runs 17 residues. The V gene's germline CDR1 is LGHNA and CDR2 YNFKEQ. The receptor was isolated from a man between 45 and 60 years old with active COVID-19. The sample taken for sequencing was peripheral blood. The chain is built from TRBV4-2 and TRBJ2-7; 15 bases are a match to TRBD2. CDR3 bases: TGTGCCAGCAGCCAAGCAGGACTAGCGGGGGGGGGCTACGAGCAGTACTTC. This encodes CASSQAGLAGGGYEQYF.